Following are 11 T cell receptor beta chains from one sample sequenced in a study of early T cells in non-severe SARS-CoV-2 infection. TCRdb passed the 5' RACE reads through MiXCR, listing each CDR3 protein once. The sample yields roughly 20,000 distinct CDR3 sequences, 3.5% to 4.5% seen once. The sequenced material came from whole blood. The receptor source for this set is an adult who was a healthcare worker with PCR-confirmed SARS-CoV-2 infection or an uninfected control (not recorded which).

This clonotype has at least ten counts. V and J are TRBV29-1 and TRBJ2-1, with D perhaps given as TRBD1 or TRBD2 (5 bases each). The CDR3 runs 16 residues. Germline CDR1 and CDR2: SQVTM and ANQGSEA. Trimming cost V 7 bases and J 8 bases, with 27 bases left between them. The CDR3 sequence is CSDREFIFPRGHEQFF. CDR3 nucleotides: TGCAGCGACCGGGAATTCATCTTTCCCCGGGGCCATGAGCAGTTCTTC.

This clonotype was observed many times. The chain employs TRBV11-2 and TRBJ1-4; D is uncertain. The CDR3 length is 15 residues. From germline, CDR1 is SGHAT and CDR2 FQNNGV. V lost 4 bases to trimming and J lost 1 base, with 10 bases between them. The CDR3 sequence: CASSYRSGTNEKLFF. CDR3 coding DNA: TGTGCCAGCAGCTATCGGAGTGGAACTAATGAAAAACTGTTTTTT.

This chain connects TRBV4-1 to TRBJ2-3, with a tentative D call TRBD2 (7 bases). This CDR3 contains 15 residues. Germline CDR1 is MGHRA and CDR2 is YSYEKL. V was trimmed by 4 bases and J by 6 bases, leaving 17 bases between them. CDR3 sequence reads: CASSRNGGDMDTQYF. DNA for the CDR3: TGCGCCAGCAGCCGAAATGGGGGGGACATGGATACGCAGTATTTT.

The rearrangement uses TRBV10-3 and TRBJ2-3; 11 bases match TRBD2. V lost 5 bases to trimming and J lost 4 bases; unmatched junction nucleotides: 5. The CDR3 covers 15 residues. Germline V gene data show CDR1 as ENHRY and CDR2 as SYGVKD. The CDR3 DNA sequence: TGTGCCATCAGTTTACTAGCGGGGGATGCAGATACGCAGTATTTT. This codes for CAISLLAGDADTQYF.

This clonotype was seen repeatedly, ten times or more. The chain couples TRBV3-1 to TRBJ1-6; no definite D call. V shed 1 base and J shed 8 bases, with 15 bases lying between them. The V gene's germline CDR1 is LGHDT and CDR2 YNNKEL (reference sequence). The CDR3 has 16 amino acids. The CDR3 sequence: CASSQVWGFGDSPLHF. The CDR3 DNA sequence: TGTGCCAGCAGCCAAGTGTGGGGATTTGGGGATTCACCCCTCCACTTT.

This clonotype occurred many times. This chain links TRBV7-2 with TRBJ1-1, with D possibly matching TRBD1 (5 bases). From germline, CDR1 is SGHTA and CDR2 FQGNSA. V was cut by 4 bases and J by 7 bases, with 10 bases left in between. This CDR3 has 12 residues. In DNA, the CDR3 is TGTGCCAGCAGCTCGGGGCAGGTTGAAGCTTTCTTT. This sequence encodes CASSSGQVEAFF.

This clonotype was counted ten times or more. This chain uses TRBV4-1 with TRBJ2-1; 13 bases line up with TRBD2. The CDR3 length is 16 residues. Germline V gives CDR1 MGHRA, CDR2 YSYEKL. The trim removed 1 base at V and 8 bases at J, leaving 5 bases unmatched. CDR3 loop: CASSQVGLAGEDEQFF. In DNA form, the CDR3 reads TGCGCCAGCAGCCAAGTCGGACTAGCGGGGGAGGATGAGCAGTTCTTC.

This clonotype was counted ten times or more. CDR3: CASSPTGSGDQPQHF. Written as DNA, the CDR3 is TGTGCCAGCAGCCCGACAGGGTCAGGGGATCAGCCCCAGCATTTT. The J gene is TRBJ1-5, the V gene TRBV5-5, with 7 bases fitting TRBD1. V was pared by 4 bases and J by 5 bases, with 9 bases of the junction left unmatched. Germline CDR1 reads SGHKS; CDR2 reads YYEKEE (reference sequence). The CDR3 contains 15 residues.

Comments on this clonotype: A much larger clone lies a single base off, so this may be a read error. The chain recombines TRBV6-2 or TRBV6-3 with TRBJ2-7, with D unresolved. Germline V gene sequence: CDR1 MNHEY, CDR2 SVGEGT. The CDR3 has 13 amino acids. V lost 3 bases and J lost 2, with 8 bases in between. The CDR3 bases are TGTGCCAGCAGTTATGTCAGCCCCTACGAGCAGTACTTC. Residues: CASSYVSPYEQYF.

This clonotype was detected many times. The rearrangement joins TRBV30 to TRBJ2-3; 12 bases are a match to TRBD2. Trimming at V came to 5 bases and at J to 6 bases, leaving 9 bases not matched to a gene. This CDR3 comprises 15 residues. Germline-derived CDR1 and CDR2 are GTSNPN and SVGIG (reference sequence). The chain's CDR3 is CAWDTSGGKGDTQYF. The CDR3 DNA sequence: TGTGCCTGGGACACTAGCGGGGGGAAAGGGGATACGCAGTATTTT. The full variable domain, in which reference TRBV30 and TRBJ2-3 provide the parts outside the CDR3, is SQTIHQWPATLVQPVGSPLSLECTVEGTSNPNLYWYRQAAGRGLQLLFYSVGIGQISSEVPQNLSASRPQDRQFILSSKKLLLSDSGFYLCAWDTSGGKGDTQYFGPGTRLTVL.

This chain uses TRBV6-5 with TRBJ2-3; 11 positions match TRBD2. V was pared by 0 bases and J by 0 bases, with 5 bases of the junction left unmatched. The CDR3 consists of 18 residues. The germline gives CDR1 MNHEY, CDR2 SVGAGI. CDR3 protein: CASSYSSGGATSTDTQYF. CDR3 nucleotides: TGTGCCAGCAGTTACTCTAGCGGGGGGGCCACTAGCACAGATACGCAGTATTTT.